This T cell receptor (beta chain) was sequenced for a study of blood T cells in healthy people across ages (dated by TCRdb to between 2014 and 2017). For the study in its entirety: In model experiments, roughly one uniquely barcoded TCR beta cDNA molecule per two T cells was captured by template switching. The study measured age-related changes in TCR beta repertoire diversity using deep sequencing normalized with unique cDNA molecular identifiers. The donors were divided into four age groups: young (average about 15 years), middle-aged (about 41), aged (approximately 59) and long-lived (roughly 82). The study analyzed two additional independent replicas of 1 million unique cDNA reads from the same blood draw for two donors, one aged 18 to 30 and one aged 80 or older. Results and caveats for the whole study, not just this receptor: Observed TCR beta diversity per million T cells fell roughly linearly with age, and a significant reduction was already apparent by age around 36. Because donor CMV infection status was unknown, age-related changes in expanded clonotypes were potentially confounded. Estimates of total diversity based on one million sequenced T cells were considered lower bounds and underestimates. A strong correlation was found between observed TCR beta diversity and the percentage of naive T cells measured by flow cytometry. Since profiling was done on bulk unsorted PBMCs, naive and antigen-experienced compartments could not be conclusively compared. Compared with the aged group, the long-lived group had more naive CD4+ T cells, fewer expanded clones and increased TCR diversity, a pattern suggesting age selection.

To prepare the library, 5' RACE was applied. TCRdb records Illumina HiSeq 2500 as the sequencer. The second PCR ran for about 6 to 11 cycles and used a J-beta primer mix along with a sample-barcoded 5' primer. Each TCR beta cDNA molecule received a unique molecular identifier from a template-switch 5' adaptor carrying 12 random nucleotides. Each sample yielded at least 2.5 million CDR3-containing paired-end reads. First-strand cDNA was synthesized from all RNA with the Mint cDNA synthesis kit, primed by a TRBC-specific oligonucleotide. All cDNA was treated with uracil-DNA glycosylase and then went through a first 18-cycle PCR with the universal primers M1SS and BC2_uni_R. The study's processing was this. Each sample was normalized by randomly selecting 1 million high-quality reads, each carrying a distinct molecular identifier. Reads sharing molecular identifiers were discarded rather than binned into consensus sequences. MiTCR, with a Q25 quality threshold and the strictest error-elimination algorithm, was used for CDR3 identification, clonotype clustering and error correction. Lower-bound total TCR beta diversity was estimated with a nonparametric unseen species model using Euler transformation. Using fastp at Q25 and MiXCR, TCRdb reprocessed the public reads and kept productive beta chains. Here each entry gathers all rows of one CDR3 protein and keeps the most common genes and DNA. The V and J calls were not made by the authors but by TCRdb's processing. For this sample there are over 700,000 distinct CDR3 sequences; around a quarter appear just once. Jointly, the top ten make up more than 8% of the sample.

Based on the germline V gene (reference sequence), the CDR1 and CDR2 sequences are SEHNR and FQNEAQ. V loses 9 bases of germline sequence and J loses 0 bases, and the interval between the two ends is 15 bases. The CDR3 runs 15 residues from the cysteine to the phenylalanine. Of the read, only the CDR3 DNA is kept; its 45 bases are in frame from base 1. With respect to this clonotype: Its cognate antigen has yet to be identified. One base away there is no much larger clone; base qualities are not given.

The donors were some 39 Caucasian individuals from Russia, aged 6 to 90 years, who were systemically healthy. Each donor gave approximately 10 milliliters of peripheral blood, collected into EDTA-treated Vacutainer tubes. PBMCs were isolated by Ficoll-Paque density-gradient centrifugation, with at least 7 million obtained per sample. Total RNA was extracted from PBMCs with Trizol reagent, with at least 5.5 micrograms obtained per sample. The percentages of naive CD45RAhigh/CD27high T cells were determined by flow cytometry on a PBMC aliquot from every donor. These same data were also listed under a study on T cells of mothers and their children. The second study, in turn, reports: Nine systemically healthy Caucasian individuals served as donors, namely three mothers together with their six children. cDNA synthesis used all of the extracted RNA, with roughly 1.5 ug of RNA in each 15 ul reaction. In the second PCR, the M1S primer added sample barcodes and 2-4 random nucleotides. Each mother yielded over 9.5 million TCR beta CDR3 reads and each child 3 million or so reads. In both related and unrelated pairs, thymic selection shapes the output of TCR recombination in a similar way, with inherited differences having only a minor effect. Related mother-child pairs always showed normalized repertoire overlap that was slightly higher than in unrelated mother-child pairs, though the difference was never significant. Persistent microchimeric T cell clones were not detected, at a sensitivity of 85 to 100 clones per million clonotypes. In the study, deep NGS was used to compare the TCR beta repertoires of mothers and children, and features distinguishing related mother-child pairs from unrelated individuals were sought. On average, the children were approximately 11 +/- 4 years old, while the mothers were approximately 40 +/- 4 years old. Libraries were sequenced on Illumina HiSeq 2000 with 100+100 nt paired-end reads after adapter ligation with NEBNext reagents. To prevent cross-contamination, the mother and child libraries were prepared one month apart and sequenced in separate runs. For each donor, somewhere between about 450,000 and 2,000,000 distinct TCR beta clonotypes were identified. Naive TCR beta clonotypes were estimated from low-frequency clonotypes matched to each donor's FACS-determined naive share, without sorting.

The clonotype comes from a boy aged 5-17 years in good health. What was sequenced was blood. This chain joins TRBV7-9 to TRBJ1-5, and perhaps TRBD1 as D gene, on 6 matching bases. The CDR3 amino acid sequence is: CARDRDRCSNQPQHF. The DNA sequence follows: TGTGCCAGGGACCGCGACAGGTGTAGCAATCAGCCCCAGCATTTT. The full variable domain, completed from the reference TRBV7-9 and TRBJ1-5 proteins outside the CDR3, reads DTGVSQNPRHKITKRGQNVTFRCDPISEHNRLYWYRQTLGQGPEFLTYFQNEAQLEKSRLLSDRFSAERPKGSFSTLEIQRTEQGDSAMYLCARDRDRCSNQPQHFGDGTRLSIL.